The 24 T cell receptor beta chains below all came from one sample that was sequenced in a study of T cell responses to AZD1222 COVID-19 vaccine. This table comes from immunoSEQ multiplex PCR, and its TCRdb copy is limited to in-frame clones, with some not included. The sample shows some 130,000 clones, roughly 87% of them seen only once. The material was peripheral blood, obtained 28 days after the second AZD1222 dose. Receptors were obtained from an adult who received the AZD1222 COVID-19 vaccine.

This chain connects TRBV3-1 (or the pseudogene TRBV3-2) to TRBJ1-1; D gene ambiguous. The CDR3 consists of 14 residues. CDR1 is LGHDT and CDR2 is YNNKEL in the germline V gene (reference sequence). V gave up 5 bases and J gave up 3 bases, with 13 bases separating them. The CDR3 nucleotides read TGTGCCAGCAGCTTGGCCGCGAGGGACACTGAAGCTTTCTTT. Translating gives CASSLAARDTEAFF.

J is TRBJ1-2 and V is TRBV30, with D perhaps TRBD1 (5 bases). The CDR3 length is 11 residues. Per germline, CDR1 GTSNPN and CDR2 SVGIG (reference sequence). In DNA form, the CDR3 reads TGTGCTCAGACAGAGATCTATGGCTACACCTTC. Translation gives CAQTEIYGYTF. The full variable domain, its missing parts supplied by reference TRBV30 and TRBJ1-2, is SQTIHQWPATLVQPVGSPLSLECTVEGTSNPNLYWYRQAAGRGLQLLFYSVGIGQISSEVPQNLSASRPQDRQFILSSKKLLLSDSGFYLCAQTEIYGYTFGSGTRLTVV.

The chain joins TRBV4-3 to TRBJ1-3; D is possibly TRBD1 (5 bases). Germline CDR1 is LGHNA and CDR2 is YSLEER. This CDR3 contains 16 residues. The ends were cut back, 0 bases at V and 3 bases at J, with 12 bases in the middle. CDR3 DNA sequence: TGCGCCAGCAGCCAAGATGGCAGGGCGATTGGAAACACCATATATTTT. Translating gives CASSQDGRAIGNTIYF.

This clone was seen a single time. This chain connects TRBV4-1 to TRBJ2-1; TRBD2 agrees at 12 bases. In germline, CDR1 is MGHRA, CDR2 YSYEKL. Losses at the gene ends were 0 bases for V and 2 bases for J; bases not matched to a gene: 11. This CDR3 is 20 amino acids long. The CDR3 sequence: CASSQEATSGGPPPYNEQFF. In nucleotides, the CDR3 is TGCGCCAGCAGCCAAGAGGCTACTAGCGGGGGGCCCCCGCCCTACAATGAGCAGTTCTTC.

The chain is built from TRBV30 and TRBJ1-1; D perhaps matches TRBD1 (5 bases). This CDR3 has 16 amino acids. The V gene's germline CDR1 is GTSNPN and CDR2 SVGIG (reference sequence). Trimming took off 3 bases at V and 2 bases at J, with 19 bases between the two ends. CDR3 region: CAWRYLGRGANTEAFF. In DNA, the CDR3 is TGTGCCTGGAGGTACCTCGGGAGGGGCGCTAACACTGAAGCTTTCTTT.

This chain's CDR3 is CASSPPSGVRSGYTF. In DNA, the CDR3 is TGTGCCAGCTCACCACCGAGTGGGGTGCGCAGTGGCTACACCTTC. The chain couples TRBV18 to TRBJ1-2; no definite D call. CDR3 size: 15 residues. Germline loops: CDR1 KGHSH, CDR2 LQKENI. The V end lost 0 bases, the J end lost 7 bases, and 15 bases lay between the germline ends.

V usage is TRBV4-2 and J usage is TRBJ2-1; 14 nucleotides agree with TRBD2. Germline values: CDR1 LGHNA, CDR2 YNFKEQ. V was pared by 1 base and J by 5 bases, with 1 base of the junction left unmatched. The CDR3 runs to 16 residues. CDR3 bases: TGTGCCAGCAGCCAAGGGACTAGCGGGGGGAACAATGAGCAGTTCTTC. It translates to CASSQGTSGGNNEQFF.

CDR3 protein: CASSLGQGFATNEKLFF. As DNA, the CDR3 is TGTGCCAGCAGCTTAGGTCAGGGGTTTGCAACTAATGAAAAACTGTTTTTT. The chain carries TRBV11-2 and TRBJ1-4; possible D gene TRBD1, 6 bases. CDR3 length: 17 amino acids. V shed 1 base and J shed 0 bases, with 12 bases lying between them. Germline V lookup: CDR1 SGHAT, CDR2 FQNNGV.

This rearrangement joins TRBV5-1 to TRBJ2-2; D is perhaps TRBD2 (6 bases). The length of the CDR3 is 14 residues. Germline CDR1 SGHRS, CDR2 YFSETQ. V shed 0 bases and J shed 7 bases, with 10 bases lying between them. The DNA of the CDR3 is TGCGCCAGCAGCTTGGGCGGGGATATCGGGGAGCTGTTTTTT. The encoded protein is CASSLGGDIGELFF.

CDR3 nucleotides: TGTGCCAGCAGCCTGACCGGGGGGGCCTTAGGGGAGCTGTTTTTT. As protein: CASSLTGGALGELFF. V usage is TRBV11-2 and J usage is TRBJ2-2; 8 nucleotides match TRBD2. This CDR3 is 15 amino acids long. V shed 5 bases, J shed 8 bases, and the junction held 10 bases outside the gene matches. From germline, CDR1 is SGHAT and CDR2 FQNNGV.

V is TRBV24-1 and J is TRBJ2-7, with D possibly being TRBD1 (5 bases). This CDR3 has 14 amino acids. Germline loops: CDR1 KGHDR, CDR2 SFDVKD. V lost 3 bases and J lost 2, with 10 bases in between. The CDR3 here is CATSDRTKTYEQYF. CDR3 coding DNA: TGTGCCACCAGTGATAGGACAAAGACCTACGAGCAGTACTTC.

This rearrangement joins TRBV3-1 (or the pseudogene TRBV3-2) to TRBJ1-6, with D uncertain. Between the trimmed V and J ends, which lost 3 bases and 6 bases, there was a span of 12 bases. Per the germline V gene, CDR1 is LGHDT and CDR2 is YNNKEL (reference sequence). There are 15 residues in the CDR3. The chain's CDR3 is CASSQGRSRNSPLHF. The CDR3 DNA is TGTGCCAGCAGCCAGGGTAGGAGTCGTAATTCACCCCTCCACTTT.

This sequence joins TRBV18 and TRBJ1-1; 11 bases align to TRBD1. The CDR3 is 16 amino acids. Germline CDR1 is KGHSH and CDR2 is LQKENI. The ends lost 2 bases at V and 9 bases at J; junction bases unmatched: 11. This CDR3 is CASSPTEPGQGAQAFF. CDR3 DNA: TGTGCCAGCTCACCAACGGAACCAGGACAGGGGGCGCAAGCTTTCTTT.

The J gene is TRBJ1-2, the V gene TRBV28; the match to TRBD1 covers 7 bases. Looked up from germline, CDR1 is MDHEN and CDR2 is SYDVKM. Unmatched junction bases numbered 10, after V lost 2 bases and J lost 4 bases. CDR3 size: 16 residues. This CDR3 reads CASSLVLRGGVYGYTF. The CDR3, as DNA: TGTGCCAGCAGTTTAGTGTTGAGAGGGGGCGTCTATGGCTACACCTTC.

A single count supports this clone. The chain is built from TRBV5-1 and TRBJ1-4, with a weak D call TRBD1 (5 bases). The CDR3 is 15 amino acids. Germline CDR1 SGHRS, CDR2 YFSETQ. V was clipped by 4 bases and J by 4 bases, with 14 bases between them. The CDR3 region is CASSLFGGDNEKLFF. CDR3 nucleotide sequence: TGCGCCAGCAGCCTGTTCGGGGGGGATAATGAAAAACTGTTTTTT.

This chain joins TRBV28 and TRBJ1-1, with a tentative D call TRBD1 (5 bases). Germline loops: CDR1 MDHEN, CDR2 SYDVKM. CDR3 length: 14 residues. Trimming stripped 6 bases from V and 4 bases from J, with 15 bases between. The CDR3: CASRRSGQGTEAFF. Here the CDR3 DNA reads TGTGCCAGCAGGAGGAGTGGGCAGGGCACTGAAGCTTTCTTT.

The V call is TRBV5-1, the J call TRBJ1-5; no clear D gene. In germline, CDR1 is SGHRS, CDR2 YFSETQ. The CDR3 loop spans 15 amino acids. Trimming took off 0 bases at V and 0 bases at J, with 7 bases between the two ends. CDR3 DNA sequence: TGCGCCAGCAGCTTGGGGGCGAATAGCAATCAGCCCCAGCATTTT. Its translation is CASSLGANSNQPQHF.

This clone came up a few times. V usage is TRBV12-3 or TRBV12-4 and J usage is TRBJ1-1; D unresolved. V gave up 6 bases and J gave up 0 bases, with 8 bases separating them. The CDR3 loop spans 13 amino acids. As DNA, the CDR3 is TGTGCCAGCAGGCGTCTAGTGAACACTGAAGCTTTCTTT. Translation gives CASRRLVNTEAFF.

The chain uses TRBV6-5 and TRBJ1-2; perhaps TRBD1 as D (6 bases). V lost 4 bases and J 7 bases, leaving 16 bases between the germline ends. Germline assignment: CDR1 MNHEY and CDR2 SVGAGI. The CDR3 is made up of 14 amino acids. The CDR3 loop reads CASSSDGTRPGYTF. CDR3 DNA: TGTGCCAGCAGTTCCGATGGGACACGGCCTGGCTACACCTTC.

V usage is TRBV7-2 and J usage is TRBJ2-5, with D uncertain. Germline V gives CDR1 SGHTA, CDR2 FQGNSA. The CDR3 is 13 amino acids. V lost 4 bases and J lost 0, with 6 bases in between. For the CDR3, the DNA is TGTGCCAGCAGCTCATCGAACCAAGAGACCCAGTACTTC. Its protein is CASSSSNQETQYF.

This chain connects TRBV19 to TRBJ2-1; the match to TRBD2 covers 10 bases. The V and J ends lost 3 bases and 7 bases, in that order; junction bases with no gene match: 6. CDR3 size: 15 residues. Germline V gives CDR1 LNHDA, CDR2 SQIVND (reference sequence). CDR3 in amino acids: CASSISSGGINEQFF. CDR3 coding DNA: TGTGCCAGTAGTATCTCTAGCGGGGGAATAAATGAGCAGTTCTTC.

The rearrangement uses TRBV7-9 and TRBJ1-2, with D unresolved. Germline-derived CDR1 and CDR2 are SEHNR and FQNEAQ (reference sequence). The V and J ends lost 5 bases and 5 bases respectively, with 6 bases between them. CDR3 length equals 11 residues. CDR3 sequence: CASSPDYGYTF. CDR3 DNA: TGTGCCAGCAGCCCCGATTATGGCTACACCTTC.

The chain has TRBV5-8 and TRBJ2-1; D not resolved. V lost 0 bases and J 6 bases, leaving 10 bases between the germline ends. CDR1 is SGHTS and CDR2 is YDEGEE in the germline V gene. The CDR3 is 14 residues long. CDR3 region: CASSLVIGINEQFF. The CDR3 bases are TGTGCCAGCAGCTTGGTTATAGGGATCAATGAGCAGTTCTTC.

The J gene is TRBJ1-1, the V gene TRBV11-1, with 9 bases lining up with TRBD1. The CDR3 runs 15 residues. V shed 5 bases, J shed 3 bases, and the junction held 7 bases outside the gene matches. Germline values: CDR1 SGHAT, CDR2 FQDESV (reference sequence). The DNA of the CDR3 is TGTGCCAGCAGCCCGAGACAGGGGGGATACACTGAAGCTTTCTTT. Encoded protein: CASSPRQGGYTEAFF. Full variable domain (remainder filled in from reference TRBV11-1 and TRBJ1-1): EAEVAQSPRYKITEKSQAVAFWCDPISGHATLYWYRQILGQGPELLVQFQDESVVDDSQLPKDRFSAERLKGVDSTLKIQPAELGDSAMYLCASSPRQGGYTEAFFGQGTRLTVV.